Presented here are 20 T cell receptor beta chains from one specimen sequenced in a study of cytomegalovirus exposure and HLA in healthy donors. Both 60 Vbeta primers and 13 Jbeta primers went into the PCR. TCRdb's table, derived via immunoSEQ multiplex PCR, lists solely in-frame clones and lacks some. The sample lists 180,000 or so clones, approximately 80% seen once, with roughly 0.75% in the top ten. Sequencing input: PBMCs. The receptors stem from a woman younger than 35 in good health and CMV-seronegative.

The chain couples TRBV11-2 to TRBJ2-7; 14 nucleotides match TRBD2. Unmatched junction bases numbered 10, after V lost 6 bases and J lost 0 bases. The germline V gene encodes CDR1 SGHAT and CDR2 FQNNGV. This CDR3 spans 18 amino acids. CDR3 protein: CASRRPGTSGGSSYEQYF. In DNA form, the CDR3 reads TGTGCCAGCAGGAGACCAGGGACTAGCGGGGGTTCCTCCTACGAGCAGTACTTC.

This clone was detected only once. Its ends do not fully match the called genes, so a read error is possible. The V gene is TRBV5-8, the J gene TRBJ2-1, with D maybe TRBD1 (6 bases). CDR1 is SGHTS, CDR2 YDEGEE, per germline. This CDR3 region has 14 residues. The CDR3 is CASRLVYRVNEQFF. For the CDR3, the DNA is TGTGCCAGCAGGTTGGTGTACAGGGTAAATGAGCAGTTCTTC. The full variable domain, completed using reference TRBV5-8 and TRBJ2-1, is EAGVTQSPTHLIKTRGQQATLRCSPISGHTSVYWYQQALGLGLQFLLWYDEGEERNRGNFPPRFSGRQFPNYSSELNVNALELEDSALYLCASRLVYRVNEQFFGPGTRLTVL.

The gene calls are TRBV6-5 and TRBJ2-2; D call uncertain. Germline values: CDR1 MNHEY, CDR2 SVGAGI. The CDR3 runs 12 residues. V shed 7 bases and J shed 0 bases, with 3 bases lying between them. CDR3 nucleotide sequence: TGTGCCAGCATAACGAACACCGGGGAGCTGTTTTTT. Translation gives CASITNTGELFF.

This chain links TRBV2 with TRBJ2-3, with TRBD2 matching 8 bases. V shed 3 bases, J shed 4 bases, and the junction held 12 bases outside the gene matches. This CDR3 is built from 17 residues. Looked up from germline, CDR1 is SNHLY and CDR2 is FYNNEI. CDR3 DNA sequence: TGTGCCAGCAGTGAGGGCCGGGGGGGACACACGGCAGATACGCAGTATTTT. Translation gives CASSEGRGGHTADTQYF.

This CDR3 is CASSRSPTSRRENEQFF. In DNA, the CDR3 is TGTGCCAGCAGCCGAAGCCCTACTAGCAGGAGGGAGAATGAGCAGTTCTTC. The rearrangement links TRBV5-4 to TRBJ2-1, with D possibly being TRBD2 (6 bases). The CDR3 loop spans 17 amino acids. Trimming removed 4 bases at V and 7 bases at J, with 24 bases between. CDR1 is SGHNT and CDR2 is YYREEE in the germline V gene (reference sequence).

V and J are TRBV10-1 and TRBJ2-2, with TRBD1 matching over 8 bases. V lost 11 bases and J lost 4; bases outside the gene matches: 15. The CDR3 covers 16 residues. Germline-derived CDR1 and CDR2 are WNHNN and SYGVQD (reference sequence). The CDR3 loop reads CALTKWDRLGTGELFF. The CDR3 nucleotides are TGCGCCCTTACGAAATGGGACAGGTTGGGCACCGGGGAGCTGTTTTTT.

This rearrangement joins TRBV19 to TRBJ1-4, with 7 bases aligning to TRBD1. Germline V CDR1 and CDR2: LNHDA, SQIVND (reference sequence). This CDR3 comprises 16 residues. J lost 7 bases, V lost 6 bases, and 14 bases had no gene match. The CDR3 bases are TGTGCCAGTAGGTACGCTGGGACAGTCAAGGGTGAAAAACTGTTTTTT. It translates to CASRYAGTVKGEKLFF.

V and J are TRBV7-2 and TRBJ2-1; D possibly corresponds to TRBD1 (6 bases). Trimming took off 3 bases at V and 0 bases at J, with 9 bases between the two ends. The CDR3 is made up of 15 amino acids. CDR1 is SGHTA and CDR2 is FQGNSA in the germline V gene. The CDR3 sequence: CASSFDRSSYNEQFF. Here the CDR3 DNA reads TGTGCCAGCAGCTTCGACAGGAGCTCCTACAATGAGCAGTTCTTC.

The chain joins TRBV6-1 to TRBJ2-1; 7 positions match TRBD1. J was trimmed by 10 bases and V by 7 bases; bases with no gene match: 10. This CDR3 is built from 13 residues. Looked up from germline, CDR1 is MNHNS and CDR2 is SASEGT. CDR3 in amino acids: CASIRDSLQEQFF. The CDR3 coding sequence is TGTGCCAGCATACGGGACAGCCTACAGGAGCAGTTCTTC.

The chain recombines TRBV6-1 with TRBJ2-5, with D perhaps TRBD2 (6 bases). CDR1 is MNHNS, CDR2 SASEGT, per germline. CDR3 length: 16 amino acids. Trimming left V 2 bases short and J 5 bases short, with 18 bases between. CDR3: CASSESPLAEFETQYF. The CDR3 DNA reads as TGTGCCAGCAGTGAAAGTCCACTAGCCGAGTTTGAGACCCAGTACTTC.

This rearrangement joins TRBV30 to TRBJ1-1; D gene unclear. CDR3 length equals 11 residues. CDR1 is GTSNPN, CDR2 SVGIG, per germline (reference sequence). With 1 base removed from V and 4 bases from J, the gap between germline ends came to 4 bases. DNA of the CDR3: TGTGCCTGGAGTGCAATCACTGAAGCTTTCTTT. Translation gives CAWSAITEAFF.

This clone was counted between two and nine times. V is TRBV7-6 and J is TRBJ1-4, with D uncertain. Germline CDR1 and CDR2: SGHVS and FNYEAQ. This CDR3 is 15 amino acids long. Trimming cost V 2 bases and J 3 bases, with 10 bases left between them. CDR3 region: CASSLTEGSNEKLFF. As DNA, the CDR3 is TGTGCCAGCAGCTTAACAGAGGGTTCTAATGAAAAACTGTTTTTT.

V usage is TRBV6-1 and J usage is TRBJ1-5, with D perhaps TRBD1 (6 bases). The germline V gene has CDR1 MNHNS and CDR2 SASEGT. The CDR3 extends over 14 amino acids. Trimming shortened V by 6 bases and J by 5 bases, and 14 bases separated the two germline ends. The chain's CDR3 is CASSQTGIDQPQHF. The CDR3 DNA reads TGTGCCAGCAGCCAAACAGGGATCGATCAGCCCCAGCATTTT.

Regarding this clone: At one end, the junction sequence differs from germline, possibly due to a read error. The chain couples TRBV7-9 to TRBJ2-2; TRBD2 aligns across 7 bases. Germline-derived CDR1 and CDR2 are SEHNR and FQNEAQ (reference sequence). This CDR3 has 15 amino acids. This CDR3 reads CSSSLPTSFSGELFF. The CDR3 DNA sequence: TGTTCCAGCAGCTTACCGACTAGCTTCTCCGGGGAGCTGTTTTTT.

The chain uses TRBV5-1 and TRBJ2-7, with 9 nucleotides matching TRBD1. The CDR3 is 16 amino acids. Trimming took 3 bases from V and 4 from J; bases not matched to a gene: 11. Germline V gives CDR1 SGHRS, CDR2 YFSETQ. CDR3 loop: CASSSTTTGGVYEQYF. In DNA form, the CDR3 reads TGCGCCAGCAGCTCAACCACGACAGGGGGGGTTTACGAGCAGTACTTC.

The genes are TRBV7-9 and TRBJ2-1; TRBD1 agrees at 9 bases. Germline CDR1 and CDR2: SEHNR and FQNEAQ (reference sequence). The CDR3 has 17 amino acids. V lost 4 bases and J lost 2; bases outside the gene matches: 9. CDR3 in amino acids: CASSSYRGPSTYNEQFF. The CDR3 DNA reads as TGTGCCAGCAGCTCATACAGGGGGCCCTCCACCTACAATGAGCAGTTCTTC. The full variable domain, rest sourced from reference TRBV7-9 and TRBJ2-1, is DTGVSQNPRHKITKRGQNVTFRCDPISEHNRLYWYRQTLGQGPEFLTYFQNEAQLEKSRLLSDRFSAERPKGSFSTLEIQRTEQGDSAMYLCASSSYRGPSTYNEQFFGPGTRLTVL.

This clone showed up just a few times. The chain combines TRBV7-9 with TRBJ2-7; D not resolved. V was trimmed by 3 bases and J by 4 bases, leaving 19 bases between them. Germline CDR1 reads SEHNR; CDR2 reads FQNEAQ (reference sequence). The CDR3 runs 16 residues. The CDR3 DNA reads TGTGCCAGCAGCTTCGTTGTGTCCCCGTTACGGTACGAGCAGTACTTC. As protein: CASSFVVSPLRYEQYF.

The chain links TRBV28 to TRBJ1-4; D gene ambiguous. From germline, CDR1 is MDHEN and CDR2 SYDVKM. V dropped 8 bases and J dropped 7 bases, with 20 bases sitting between them. This CDR3 is 15 amino acids long. CDR3 residues: CASSGDWDGGEKLFF. The CDR3 DNA is TGTGCCAGCTCGGGTGATTGGGATGGAGGTGAAAAACTGTTTTTT. Filled out from reference TRBV28 and TRBJ1-4, the complete variable domain reads DVKVTQSSRYLVKRTGEKVFLECVQDMDHENMFWYRQDPGLGLRLIYFSYDVKMKEKGDIPEGYSVSREKKERFSLILESASTNQTSMYLCASSGDWDGGEKLFFGSGTQLSVL.

V is TRBV5-5 and J is TRBJ1-4, with D perhaps TRBD1 (5 bases). The CDR3 spans 14 residues. CDR1 and CDR2 (germline): SGHKS, YYEKEE (reference sequence). The V end was cut by 4 bases, the J end by 1 base, with 8 bases between. The chain's CDR3 is CASSPGGTNEKLFF. The CDR3 bases are TGTGCCAGCAGCCCCGGGGGAACTAATGAAAAACTGTTTTTT.

As concerns this clone: One end of the junction is discordant with germline, which a read error may explain. The chain links TRBV28 to TRBJ1-1; D is undetermined. Germline V lookup: CDR1 MDHEN, CDR2 SYDVKM. The CDR3 is 13 amino acids. The CDR3 loop reads CVSRTEKNTEAFF. The CDR3 DNA is TGTGTCAGCAGAACGGAGAAGAACACTGAAGCTTTCTTT.